The T cell receptor beta chain under discussion was sequenced for a study of CD8 T cells in ankylosing spondylitis. Quantitative 5'-RACE was performed with molecular barcodes, and it yielded the TCR beta libraries. TCRdb called the 5' RACE reads again in MiXCR, with one record for every CDR3 protein. The repertoire has 350,000 or so distinct CDR3 sequences, more than 9% of them found once; the top ten carry roughly 9%. CDR1 SEHNR and CDR2 FQNEAQ come from the germline V gene (reference sequence). CDR3 length: 15 amino acids. With 5 bases clipped from V and 2 bases from J, the junction kept 4 bases outside the gene matches. A word on this clonotype: Its antigen is not known.

Study-level results: In ankylosing spondylitis patients, matched synovial fluid reportedly showed significant enrichment of disease-linked clones. In peripheral blood, disease-linked CD8+ clones occurred at relatively low frequencies. Previous work reported some of these motif variants in the synovial fluid and blood of reactive arthritis.

The receptor's source is a female donor with ankylosing spondylitis or in good health (not recorded which). The specimen sequenced was blood, either unsorted or a sorted T cell fraction (not recorded which). V and J are TRBV7-9 and TRBJ2-3, with 10 nucleotides matching TRBD2. The CDR3 sequence: CASSPGLAPTDTQYF. The CDR3 coding sequence is TGTGCCAGCAGCCCGGGACTAGCGCCCACAGATACGCAGTATTTT. The complete variable domain, with remaining parts taken from reference TRBV7-9 and TRBJ2-3, reads DTGVSQNPRHKITKRGQNVTFRCDPISEHNRLYWYRQTLGQGPEFLTYFQNEAQLEKSRLLSDRFSAERPKGSFSTLEIQRTEQGDSAMYLCASSPGLAPTDTQYFGPGTRLTVL.